The 17 T cell receptor beta chains below were found in one sample sequenced in a study of OX40 agonist ivuxolimab in advanced cancers. The table came from immunoSEQ multiplex PCR; TCRdb's copy has only in-frame clones and leaves some out. This sample yields some 100,000 clones, of which around nine tenths are seen a single time; approximately 0.3% belongs to the top ten. The specimen comprised CD4+ or CD8+ T cells sorted from blood, sampled in a trial of the OX40 agonist ivuxolimab. Receptor source: an adult with an advanced solid tumor such as melanoma, head and neck, liver or kidney cancer.

The CDR3 region is CASIDNKLAGTDTQYF. The CDR3 DNA reads as TGTGCCAGCATCGACAACAAGCTAGCGGGCACAGATACGCAGTATTTT. The chain has TRBV7-8 and TRBJ2-3; 7 bases map to TRBD2. The ends lost 7 bases at V and 1 base at J; junction bases unmatched: 11. The CDR3 covers 16 residues. CDR1 and CDR2 (germline): SGHVS, FQNEAQ.

The V and J genes are TRBV27 and TRBJ1-6, with D perhaps matching TRBD1 (6 bases). The ends were cut back, 2 bases at V and 8 bases at J, with 13 bases in the middle. CDR1 is MNHEY, CDR2 SMNVEV, per germline (reference sequence). The CDR3 runs to 15 residues. As DNA, the CDR3 is TGTGCCAGCAGTTTAAGCGGACAGCCCTATTCACCCCTCCACTTT. This sequence encodes CASSLSGQPYSPLHF.

This sequence joins TRBV28 and TRBJ2-2; TRBD2 aligns across 8 bases. The V segment lost 8 bases and the J segment 4 bases; nucleotides outside the gene matches: 9. Germline values: CDR1 MDHEN, CDR2 SYDVKM. This CDR3 is 15 amino acids long. The CDR3 DNA reads TGTGCCAGCCAACGCCCGGGAGGGCTCACCGGGGAGCTGTTTTTT. It yields the protein CASQRPGGLTGELFF.

V is TRBV5-4 and J is TRBJ2-3; D perhaps matches TRBD2 (5 bases). Trimming shortened V by 1 base and J by 4 bases, and 7 bases separated the two germline ends. Germline CDR1 and CDR2: SGHNT and YYREEE (reference sequence). This CDR3 is built from 13 residues. The CDR3 DNA reads TGTGCCAGCAGCTTGAGCGGCGCAGATACGCAGTATTTT. Protein product: CASSLSGADTQYF.

CDR3 amino acids: CASRSGLADTGELFF. CDR3 coding DNA: TGTGCCAGCAGAAGTGGACTAGCGGACACCGGGGAGCTGTTTTTT. The chain combines TRBV11-3 with TRBJ2-2; 10 nucleotides align to TRBD2. Germline values: CDR1 SGHNT, CDR2 YENEEA. This CDR3 contains 15 residues. V lost 6 bases, J lost 3 bases, and 4 bases stayed unmatched.

This chain connects TRBV5-1 to TRBJ2-1, with D tentatively TRBD2 (6 bases). V lost 0 bases and J 3 bases, leaving 10 bases between the germline ends. CDR3 size: 15 residues. The germline V gene has CDR1 SGHRS and CDR2 YFSETQ. This CDR3 reads CASSLGAGYYNEQFF. The CDR3 DNA follows: TGCGCCAGCAGCTTGGGTGCGGGGTACTACAATGAGCAGTTCTTC.

V is TRBV5-1 and J is TRBJ1-1; the D is unclear. Germline-derived CDR1 and CDR2 are SGHRS and YFSETQ. The CDR3 runs to 15 residues. Between the trimmed V and J ends, which lost 4 bases and 0 bases, there was a span of 13 bases. The CDR3 sequence is CASSPGVQMNTEAFF. DNA of the CDR3: TGCGCCAGCAGCCCGGGTGTACAGATGAACACTGAAGCTTTCTTT.

The genes are TRBV6-1 and TRBJ2-1; a weak D match, TRBD1 (6 bases). The germline V gene encodes CDR1 MNHNS and CDR2 SASEGT. This CDR3 region has 17 residues. Trimming removed 2 bases at V and 4 bases at J, with 18 bases between. CDR3 region: CASSEHPRDKLYNEQFF. DNA of the CDR3: TGTGCCAGCAGTGAACACCCCCGGGACAAACTTTACAATGAGCAGTTCTTC.

The rearrangement uses TRBV20-1 and TRBJ2-7; D remains ambiguous. CDR1 is DFQATT, CDR2 SNEGSKA, per germline (reference sequence). This CDR3 spans 11 amino acids. Trimming pared 2 bases from V and 8 bases from J, leaving 10 bases between. The CDR3 reads CSARRNDQQYF. Here the CDR3 DNA reads TGCAGTGCTAGACGCAATGATCAGCAGTACTTC.

V gene TRBV6-5 combines with J gene TRBJ2-1, with 7 nucleotides matching TRBD1. V gave up 5 bases and J gave up 4 bases; unmatched junction bases: 8. The CDR3 length is 15 residues. The germline V gene has CDR1 MNHEY and CDR2 SVGAGI. CDR3 DNA sequence: TGTGCCAGCAGTCCACAGGGGAGACCTTACAATGAGCAGTTCTTC. Its protein is CASSPQGRPYNEQFF.

The chain carries TRBV19 and TRBJ2-6; 8 bases map to TRBD1. The CDR3 loop spans 14 amino acids. V trimming: 8 bases; J trimming: 4 bases; junction bases outside the gene matches: 4. CDR1 is LNHDA, CDR2 SQIVND, per germline (reference sequence). The CDR3 loop reads CASGTGVGANVLTF. Here the CDR3 DNA reads TGTGCCAGTGGGACAGGCGTAGGGGCCAACGTCCTGACTTTC.

The chain recombines TRBV7-9 with TRBJ2-2; TRBD1 matches at 9 bases. This CDR3 has 14 residues. CDR1 is SEHNR and CDR2 is FQNEAQ in the germline V gene (reference sequence). Trimming removed 9 bases from V and 6 bases from J; junction bases left unmatched: 8. The CDR3 nucleotides read TGTGCCAGGGCCGGGACAGGGTACTCCGGGGAGCTGTTTTTT. This sequence encodes CARAGTGYSGELFF.

The rearrangement uses TRBV28 and TRBJ2-6; D is uncertain. The CDR3 consists of 14 residues. Looked up from germline, CDR1 is MDHEN and CDR2 is SYDVKM. V was trimmed by 3 bases and J by 1 base, leaving 4 bases between them. The chain's CDR3 is CASSFRSGANVLTF. The DNA for the CDR3 is TGTGCCAGCAGTTTTAGGTCTGGGGCCAACGTCCTGACTTTC.

This clone was recorded only once. The chain is built from TRBV7-9 and TRBJ1-2; the D gene is possibly TRBD1 (6 bases). The CDR3 consists of 13 residues. The germline V gene has CDR1 SEHNR and CDR2 FQNEAQ (reference sequence). Trimming shortened V by 8 bases and J by 10 bases, and 20 bases separated the two germline ends. Here the CDR3 reads CASWVGGRINYTF. As DNA, the CDR3 is TGTGCCAGCTGGGTCGGGGGCCGGATCAACTACACCTTC.

The V and J genes are TRBV28 and TRBJ1-2; D call uncertain. The CDR3 totals 16 residues. Germline CDR1 and CDR2: MDHEN and SYDVKM. V dropped 6 bases and J dropped 5 bases, with 22 bases sitting between them. The CDR3 region has the DNA TGTGCCAGCAGGCCCGGAAGGGTCCTTCTAACTTATGGCTACACCTTC. Its protein product is CASRPGRVLLTYGYTF.

This rearrangement joins TRBV11-2 to TRBJ1-1, with D tentatively TRBD1 (5 bases). CDR1 is SGHAT, CDR2 FQNNGV, per germline. V was clipped by 3 bases and J by 11 bases, with 19 bases between them. This CDR3 is 14 amino acids long. The CDR3, as DNA: TGTGCCAGCAGCTTTCGAGGGAGCTCTAGGGACGCTTTCTTT. Translating gives CASSFRGSSRDAFF.

This clone was seen only once. The V call is TRBV28, the J call TRBJ2-3, with TRBD2 as a possible D gene (6 bases). The CDR3 is 14 amino acids. The V gene lost 3 bases and the J gene lost 2 bases, with 9 bases spanning the gap. Per the germline V gene, CDR1 is MDHEN and CDR2 is SYDVKM. The CDR3 reads CASSLAGNTDTQYF. As DNA, the CDR3 is TGTGCCAGCAGTTTGGCGGGAAACACAGATACGCAGTATTTT.